The 20 T cell receptor beta chains listed next were all sequenced from one sample in a study of shared clonotypes between healthy human individuals. Only CD45RO-negative cells positively selected for CCR7 counted as naive CD8 cells, so terminally differentiated effector memory CD45RA+ cells were excluded. Clones were read by immunoSEQ multiplex PCR, and TCRdb kept only the in-frame ones, dropping some. The sample yields approximately 600,000 clones, 90% to 95% seen once. Sequenced: naive CD8+ T cells sorted from blood. The source of these receptors is a woman in her 30s in good health.

This chain uses TRBV29-1 with TRBJ2-1; possible D gene TRBD2, 6 bases. This CDR3 region has 12 residues. Trimming removed 7 bases from V and 8 bases from J, with 15 bases in between. Germline V gene lookup returns CDR1 SQVTM and CDR2 ANQGSEA. CDR3 loop: CSAPGLTDEQFF. In DNA, the CDR3 is TGCAGCGCTCCGGGACTCACCGATGAGCAGTTCTTC.

The V gene is TRBV2, the J gene TRBJ2-5; D is perhaps TRBD1 (6 bases). There are 15 residues in the CDR3. V shed 6 bases and J shed 5 bases, with 19 bases lying between them. Germline V gene lookup returns CDR1 SNHLY and CDR2 FYNNEI. CDR3 region: CASRRDIGVQETQYF. CDR3 coding DNA: TGTGCCAGCAGAAGGGACATCGGAGTTCAGGAGACCCAGTACTTC. Full variable domain (outside the CDR3, taken from reference TRBV2 and TRBJ2-5): EPEVTQTPSHQVTQMGQEVILRCVPISNHLYFYWYRQILGQKVEFLVSFYNNEISEKSEIFDDQFSVERPDGSNFTLKIRSTKLEDSAMYFCASRRDIGVQETQYFGPGTRLLVL.

The chain links TRBV27 to TRBJ1-1, with 8 bases matching TRBD1. Unmatched junction bases numbered 9, after V lost 8 bases and J lost 1 base. CDR1 is MNHEY and CDR2 is SMNVEV in the germline V gene (reference sequence). CDR3 length equals 15 residues. CDR3 DNA: TGTGCCAGCGCGCCCAGGGGGCTATCGAACACTGAAGCTTTCTTT. It specifies CASAPRGLSNTEAFF.

This chain links TRBV21-1 with TRBJ1-5; the table's D gene call, TRBD1, was not cross checked with the DNA. TRBV21-1 is a listed pseudogene. The CDR3 is made up of 16 amino acids. Here the CDR3 DNA reads TGTGCCAGCAGCAAAGCTTTGAGGGACAATCATCAGCCCCAGCATTTT. It specifies CASSKALRDNHQPQHF.

The chain links TRBV6-1 to TRBJ2-7, with 8 positions matching TRBD2. The CDR3 consists of 15 residues. J lost 2 bases, V lost 1 base, and 4 bases had no gene match. Germline V gene sequence: CDR1 MNHNS, CDR2 SASEGT. The chain's CDR3 is CASSEGELAAYEQYF. CDR3 coding DNA: TGTGCCAGCAGTGAAGGGGAACTAGCGGCCTACGAGCAGTACTTC.

This chain joins TRBV28 and TRBJ1-4; D is ambiguous. V was trimmed by 5 bases and J by 0 bases, leaving 7 bases between them. The CDR3 covers 14 residues. Germline CDR1 is MDHEN and CDR2 is SYDVKM. CDR3 sequence (DNA): TGTGCCAGCAGTACACTTGCAACTAATGAAAAACTGTTTTTT. This encodes CASSTLATNEKLFF.

The V and J genes are TRBV28 and TRBJ2-2; 13 bases fit TRBD2. Germline V CDR1 and CDR2: MDHEN, SYDVKM. Germline trimming cut 6 bases from V and 7 bases from J; bases unmatched to any gene: 8. The CDR3 has 16 amino acids. The CDR3 loop is CASSRGLAGTDGELFF. The CDR3 DNA reads TGTGCCAGCAGCCGGGGACTAGCGGGAACTGACGGGGAGCTGTTTTTT.

The rearrangement joins TRBV4-2 to TRBJ2-1; the D is unclear. This CDR3 has 15 residues. V dropped 1 base and J dropped 4 bases, with 11 bases sitting between them. Looked up from germline, CDR1 is LGHNA and CDR2 is YNFKEQ. CDR3 residues: CASSQGSARYNEQFF. DNA of the CDR3: TGTGCCAGCAGCCAAGGTTCAGCGAGGTACAATGAGCAGTTCTTC.

The chain has TRBV29-1 and TRBJ2-7; D ambiguous. V shed 5 bases and J shed 4 bases, with 6 bases lying between them. Per germline, CDR1 SQVTM and CDR2 ANQGSEA. CDR3 size: 10 residues. The CDR3 bases are TGCAGCGTTCAGGATTACGAGCAGTACTTC. Translation: CSVQDYEQYF.

V gene TRBV9 combines with J gene TRBJ2-1; D is ambiguous. V lost 0 bases and J 8 bases, leaving 12 bases between the germline ends. The germline V gene has CDR1 SGDLS and CDR2 YYNGEE. The CDR3 spans 14 residues. The CDR3 sequence: CASSVGKGGYEQFF. CDR3 coding DNA: TGTGCCAGCAGCGTAGGTAAGGGTGGTTATGAGCAGTTCTTC.

The rearrangement links TRBV4-1 to TRBJ2-7; TRBD2 matches 11 bases. Trimming at V came to 3 bases and at J to 3 bases, leaving 7 bases not matched to a gene. This CDR3 spans 16 amino acids. Per germline, CDR1 MGHRA and CDR2 YSYEKL. The chain's CDR3 is CASSHLSGREVYEQYF. The CDR3 region has the DNA TGCGCCAGCAGCCACCTTAGCGGGAGGGAGGTCTACGAGCAGTACTTC.

The chain uses TRBV7-9 and TRBJ2-7; 10 bases match TRBD2. CDR1 is SEHNR, CDR2 FQNEAQ, per germline (reference sequence). The length of the CDR3 is 14 residues. V was pared by 4 bases and J by 5 bases, with 5 bases of the junction left unmatched. The CDR3 nucleotides read TGTGCCAGCAGCTCTAGCGGGAGTCGGAACGAGCAGTACTTC. Translation gives CASSSSGSRNEQYF.

This rearrangement joins TRBV27 to TRBJ2-7, with 8 bases matching TRBD1. The CDR3 runs to 17 residues. V was clipped by 1 base and J by 3 bases; unmatched bases: 11. Per the germline V gene, CDR1 is MNHEY and CDR2 is SMNVEV (reference sequence). The CDR3 coding sequence is TGTGCCAGCAGTTTATATTTCTCGGGACAGGCCCTCTACGAGCAGTACTTC. Amino acid sequence: CASSLYFSGQALYEQYF.

The CDR3 sequence is CASSIDATEYRNQPQHF. DNA of the CDR3: TGTGCCAGTAGTATAGACGCGACAGAATATCGCAATCAGCCCCAGCATTTT. V and J are TRBV19 and TRBJ1-5, with D perhaps TRBD1 (5 bases). Germline loops: CDR1 LNHDA, CDR2 SQIVND (reference sequence). The V and J ends lost 0 bases and 2 bases respectively, with 14 bases between them. This CDR3 has 17 residues.

The chain combines TRBV28 with TRBJ2-7; D call uncertain. V was shortened by 0 bases and J by 0 bases, with 15 bases between the two germline ends. Germline assignment: CDR1 MDHEN and CDR2 SYDVKM. The CDR3 is made up of 17 amino acids. Here the CDR3 reads CASSLWGREADSYEQYF. In DNA, the CDR3 is TGTGCCAGCAGTTTATGGGGCCGCGAGGCAGACTCCTACGAGCAGTACTTC. Supplemented by reference TRBV28 and TRBJ2-7, the full variable domain reads DVKVTQSSRYLVKRTGEKVFLECVQDMDHENMFWYRQDPGLGLRLIYFSYDVKMKEKGDIPEGYSVSREKKERFSLILESASTNQTSMYLCASSLWGREADSYEQYFGPGTRLTVT.

The chain joins TRBV28 to TRBJ2-7, with D maybe TRBD2 (6 bases). Germline CDR1 reads MDHEN; CDR2 reads SYDVKM. V was clipped by 5 bases and J by 6 bases, with 17 bases between them. The CDR3 length is 14 residues. CDR3 nucleotides: TGTGCCAGCAGTATCTCGGGAGCGCGGGGCGAGCAGTACTTC. Protein product: CASSISGARGEQYF.

The genes are TRBV27 and TRBJ2-7; 7 nucleotides agree with TRBD2. CDR3 length: 14 residues. The germline CDR1 and CDR2 sequences are MNHEY and SMNVEV (reference sequence). V gave up 7 bases and J gave up 1 base; unmatched junction bases: 7. The CDR3: CASTHGGSSYEQYF. The CDR3 coding sequence is TGTGCCAGCACCCACGGCGGGAGTTCCTACGAGCAGTACTTC.

This sequence joins TRBV27 and TRBJ2-7; TRBD1 matches 8 bases. This CDR3 is built from 14 residues. CDR1 is MNHEY, CDR2 SMNVEV, per germline (reference sequence). V was clipped by 0 bases and J by 3 bases; unmatched bases: 1. CDR3 sequence (DNA): TGTGCCAGCAGTTTATCCAGGGGGCACTACGAGCAGTACTTC. Encoded protein: CASSLSRGHYEQYF.

The V and J genes are TRBV4-1 and TRBJ2-1; 7 positions agree with TRBD1. Looked up from germline, CDR1 is MGHRA and CDR2 is YSYEKL. This CDR3 contains 18 residues. J gave up 1 base and V 0 bases, and 9 bases lay outside the gene matches. The DNA for the CDR3 is TGCGCCAGCAGCCAAGATCCGGTGGCAGGGGGATCCTACAATGAGCAGTTCTTC. It yields the protein CASSQDPVAGGSYNEQFF.

The chain links TRBV4-1 to TRBJ2-1, with 7 bases identical to TRBD2. There are 15 residues in the CDR3. After removal of 5 bases from V and 2 bases from J, the junction contained 6 bases not matched to a gene. Germline CDR1 MGHRA, CDR2 YSYEKL. The CDR3 reads CASSWGGTTYNEQFF. Written as DNA, the CDR3 is TGCGCCAGCAGCTGGGGCGGGACTACCTACAATGAGCAGTTCTTC.